This T cell receptor (beta chain) was recovered during a study of shared clonotypes between healthy human individuals. Study conclusions and caveats: Clonotype sharing among donors, it was expected, would be affected by sequencing depth.

Generated by immunoSEQ multiplex PCR, the TCRdb table keeps only in-frame clones and is missing some. The data show 450,000 to 600,000 clones, around 80% seen once. Notes on this clone: The antigen remains unidentified.

The CDR3 extends over 13 amino acids. CDR1 and CDR2 from the germline V gene are SGHNT and YYREEE (reference sequence). V was cut by 2 bases and J by 4 bases, with 9 bases left in between. This sequence joins TRBV5-4 and TRBJ2-5; D is possibly TRBD1 (5 bases). This sequence was found in a middle-aged woman in good health. Some clones in this sample may be carry-over from other donors' samples. Sequenced input: PBMCs. CDR3 sequence (DNA): TGTGCCAGCAGCTTTTGGCAGGGAGAGACCCAGTACTTC. It specifies CASSFWQGETQYF.